A selection of T cell receptor beta chains follows, all from one sample in a study of T-cell reconstitution after alpha-beta-depleted transplantation in children. TCRdb re-analysed the PCR reads in MiXCR, keeping a single row per CDR3 protein. The sample has about 29,000 distinct CDR3 sequences; about 5.8% are singletons. This specimen consisted of PBMCs, mostly from graft donor cells, obtained 180 days after TCRalphabeta/CD19-depleted stem cell transplant. The receptor source for this set is a male patient younger than 18 who had a stem cell transplant for acute myeloid leukemia, so the T cells may come from the graft donor. CDR3s include the opening cysteine and the closing phenylalanine or tryptophan. A D gene is named only where the DNA matches it firmly. Clone sizes are given selectively: once, few, many, or a class where the clone is expanded.

clone size: many
J gene: TRBJ2-7
D gene: TRBD2
V gene: TRBV4-2
CDR3 protein: CASSQATVGGVEQYF
CDR3 DNA: TGTGCCAGCAGCCAGGCGACAGTGGGGGGGGTCGAGCAGTACTTC

clone size: many
J gene: TRBJ1-5
D gene: -
V gene: TRBV10-3
CDR3 protein: CAISPAGGNQPQHF
CDR3 DNA: TGTGCCATCAGTCCGGCAGGGGGCAATCAGCCCCAGCATTTT

clone size: many
J gene: TRBJ1-2
D gene: -
V gene: TRBV20-1
CDR3 protein: CSARNRDYILGGYTF
CDR3 DNA: TGCAGTGCTCGAAACCGGGACTATATCCTGGGGGGCTACACCTTC

clone size: -
J gene: TRBJ2-1
D gene: -
V gene: TRBV5-4
CDR3 protein: CASRAWGSYNEQFF
CDR3 DNA: TGTGCCAGCAGGGCTTGGGGCTCCTACAATGAGCAGTTCTTC

clone size: many
J gene: TRBJ2-7
D gene: TRBD1
V gene: TRBV29-1
CDR3 protein: CSVKTGLGYEQYF
CDR3 DNA: TGCAGCGTTAAGACAGGGCTCGGATACGAGCAGTACTTC

clone size: -
J gene: TRBJ2-1
D gene: -
V gene: TRBV7-2
CDR3 protein: CASSSPLTRGQFF
CDR3 DNA: TGTGCCAGCAGCTCACCACTAACCAGGGGGCAGTTCTTC

clone size: medium-sized
J gene: TRBJ2-3
D gene: -
V gene: TRBV9
CDR3 protein: CASSVADASTDTQYF
CDR3 DNA: TGTGCCAGCAGCGTAGCCGACGCTAGCACAGATACGCAGTATTTT

clone size: many
J gene: TRBJ2-7
D gene: -
V gene: TRBV20-1
CDR3 protein: CSAPRDLYEQYF
CDR3 DNA: TGCAGTGCTCCCCGGGACTTGTACGAGCAGTACTTC

clone size: many
J gene: TRBJ2-5
D gene: -
V gene: TRBV28
CDR3 protein: CASSVGWGSERETQYF
CDR3 DNA: TGTGCCAGCAGTGTGGGGTGGGGCTCTGAGAGAGAGACCCAGTACTTC

clone size: many
J gene: TRBJ2-1
D gene: -
V gene: TRBV6-4
CDR3 protein: CASSDLSHEQFF
CDR3 DNA: TGTGCCAGCAGTGACTTATCCCATGAGCAGTTCTTC

clone size: many
J gene: TRBJ2-1
D gene: -
V gene: TRBV4-3
CDR3 protein: CASSHHPGLLSYNEQFF
CDR3 DNA: TGCGCCAGCAGCCATCACCCGGGACTCCTTTCCTACAATGAGCAGTTCTTC

clone size: many
J gene: TRBJ1-6
D gene: -
V gene: TRBV12-3/TRBV12-4
CDR3 protein: CASSELGPPLHF
CDR3 DNA: TGTGCCAGCAGCGAATTAGGGCCACCCCTCCACTTT

clone size: many
J gene: TRBJ1-1
D gene: TRBD1
V gene: TRBV9
CDR3 protein: CASSARQGRSSEAFF
CDR3 DNA: TGTGCCAGCAGCGCCCGACAGGGGAGATCCTCTGAAGCTTTCTTT

clone size: many
J gene: TRBJ2-2
D gene: -
V gene: TRBV12-3/TRBV12-4
CDR3 protein: CATVRGHPRGTGELFF
CDR3 DNA: TGTGCCACCGTGCGTGGGCATCCGCGGGGCACCGGGGAGCTGTTTTTT

clone size: many
J gene: TRBJ1-4
D gene: TRBD1
V gene: TRBV7-2
CDR3 protein: CASSFGQAATNEKLFF
CDR3 DNA: TGTGCCAGCAGCTTCGGACAGGCCGCAACTAATGAAAAACTGTTTTTT

clone size: many
J gene: TRBJ2-1
D gene: TRBD1
V gene: TRBV6-5
CDR3 protein: CASARQGPYNEQFF
CDR3 DNA: TGTGCCAGCGCCCGACAGGGCCCCTACAATGAGCAGTTCTTC

clone size: many
J gene: TRBJ2-2
D gene: TRBD2
V gene: TRBV20-1
CDR3 protein: CSAATSGSKTGELFF
CDR3 DNA: TGCAGTGCTGCGACTAGCGGTTCGAAGACCGGGGAGCTGTTTTTT

clone size: many
J gene: TRBJ1-4
D gene: -
V gene: TRBV12-3/TRBV12-4
CDR3 protein: CATIATGLPEEKLFF
CDR3 DNA: TGTGCCACCATAGCAACAGGGCTCCCGGAGGAAAAACTGTTTTTT

clone size: many
J gene: TRBJ1-1
D gene: -
V gene: TRBV7-8
CDR3 protein: CASSLAGGGMNTEAFF
CDR3 DNA: TGTGCCAGCAGCTTAGCAGGGGGAGGGATGAACACTGAAGCTTTCTTT

clone size: many
J gene: TRBJ1-5
D gene: -
V gene: TRBV29-1
CDR3 protein: CSVATGTNQPQHF
CDR3 DNA: TGCAGCGTAGCGACAGGAACAAATCAGCCCCAGCATTTT

clone size: few
J gene: TRBJ2-7
D gene: -
V gene: TRBV18
CDR3 protein: CASSPNLGTDYEQYF
CDR3 DNA: TGTGCCAGCTCACCGAATCTTGGGACGGATTACGAGCAGTACTTC

clone size: many
J gene: TRBJ2-5
D gene: TRBD2
V gene: TRBV12-3/TRBV12-4
CDR3 protein: CASSLAGEGAQYF
CDR3 DNA: TGTGCCAGCAGTCTAGCGGGAGAGGGAGCCCAGTACTTC

clone size: many
J gene: TRBJ2-5
D gene: -
V gene: TRBV7-8
CDR3 protein: CASSQASGWRAQYF
CDR3 DNA: TGTGCCAGCAGCCAAGCTTCCGGGTGGCGGGCCCAGTACTTC

clone size: many
J gene: TRBJ2-3
D gene: TRBD1
V gene: TRBV5-5
CDR3 protein: CASSPPTGTRQDTQYF
CDR3 DNA: TGTGCCAGCAGCCCGCCGACAGGGACCCGTCAGGATACGCAGTATTTT

clone size: many
J gene: TRBJ1-5
D gene: -
V gene: TRBV5-1
CDR3 protein: CASSLEASSQPQHF
CDR3 DNA: TGCGCCAGCAGCTTGGAGGCCAGCAGCCAGCCCCAGCATTTT

clone size: many
J gene: TRBJ2-1
D gene: -
V gene: TRBV7-2
CDR3 protein: CASSLVGNEQFF
CDR3 DNA: TGTGCCAGCAGCTTAGTCGGGAATGAGCAGTTCTTC

clone size: many
J gene: TRBJ2-2
D gene: TRBD1
V gene: TRBV5-1
CDR3 protein: CASSPGTEAGELFF
CDR3 DNA: TGCGCCAGCAGCCCAGGGACAGAGGCCGGGGAGCTGTTTTTT

clone size: many
J gene: TRBJ2-6
D gene: TRBD2
V gene: TRBV6-4
CDR3 protein: CASSHRSGGLNSGANVLTF
CDR3 DNA: TGTGCCAGCAGTCACCGTAGCGGGGGCCTTAACTCTGGGGCCAACGTCCTGACTTTC

clone size: many
J gene: TRBJ2-3
D gene: -
V gene: TRBV20-1
CDR3 protein: CSAKKAGRRDTQYF
CDR3 DNA: TGCAGTGCTAAGAAGGCAGGGAGACGAGATACGCAGTATTTT

clone size: many
J gene: TRBJ1-1
D gene: TRBD1
V gene: TRBV5-1
CDR3 protein: CASSPDRVAEAFF
CDR3 DNA: TGCGCCAGCAGCCCGGACAGGGTAGCTGAAGCTTTCTTT

clone size: many
J gene: TRBJ2-5
D gene: -
V gene: TRBV3-1
CDR3 protein: CASSLGGQGDQETQYF
CDR3 DNA: TGTGCCAGCAGCCTCGGGGGGCAGGGGGACCAAGAGACCCAGTACTTC

clone size: many
J gene: TRBJ2-5
D gene: -
V gene: TRBV6-2/TRBV6-3
CDR3 protein: CASSELVKRETQYF
CDR3 DNA: TGTGCCAGCAGTGAGCTGGTGAAGCGAGAGACCCAGTACTTC

clone size: -
J gene: TRBJ2-7
D gene: -
V gene: TRBV6-5
CDR3 protein: CASSDPSREQYF
CDR3 DNA: TGTGCCAGCAGTGACCCTTCTCGGGAGCAGTACTTC

clone size: once
J gene: TRBJ2-5
D gene: -
V gene: TRBV20-1
CDR3 protein: CSARGRQYQETQYF
CDR3 DNA: TGCAGTGCTAGAGGCCGACAGTACCAAGAGACCCAGTACTTC

clone size: many
J gene: TRBJ2-6
D gene: -
V gene: TRBV5-1
CDR3 protein: CASSGFMGAGANVLTF
CDR3 DNA: TGCGCCAGCAGCGGGTTTATGGGGGCTGGGGCCAACGTCCTGACTTTC

clone size: many
J gene: TRBJ2-7
D gene: TRBD2
V gene: TRBV11-2
CDR3 protein: CASSRAGLTDEQYF
CDR3 DNA: TGTGCCAGCAGCAGAGCGGGACTAACGGACGAGCAGTACTTC

clone size: -
J gene: TRBJ2-3
D gene: -
V gene: TRBV19
CDR3 protein: CASSLPGTPRADTQYF
CDR3 DNA: TGTGCCAGTAGTCTCCCCGGGACCCCGAGGGCAGATACGCAGTATTTT

clone size: many
J gene: TRBJ1-5
D gene: TRBD1
V gene: TRBV27
CDR3 protein: CASSLGQGNNQPQHF
CDR3 DNA: TGTGCCAGCAGCCTGGGACAGGGAAACAATCAGCCCCAGCATTTT

clone size: many
J gene: TRBJ2-5
D gene: TRBD2
V gene: TRBV7-9
CDR3 protein: CASSLAASGIQETQYF
CDR3 DNA: TGTGCCAGCAGCTTAGCGGCTAGCGGGATCCAAGAGACCCAGTACTTC

clone size: -
J gene: TRBJ1-1
D gene: -
V gene: TRBV4-2
CDR3 protein: CASSPGLGEAFF
CDR3 DNA: TGTGCCAGCAGCCCGGGGCTAGGAGAAGCTTTCTTT

clone size: many
J gene: TRBJ2-5
D gene: -
V gene: TRBV6-5
CDR3 protein: CASNYVLGAETQYF
CDR3 DNA: TGTGCCAGCAACTATGTCCTCGGGGCGGAGACCCAGTACTTC

clone size: many
J gene: TRBJ1-2
D gene: -
V gene: TRBV7-3
CDR3 protein: CASRVLGYTF
CDR3 DNA: TGTGCCAGCAGAGTACTAGGGTACACCTTC

clone size: many
J gene: TRBJ2-2
D gene: TRBD1
V gene: TRBV20-1
CDR3 protein: CSARGTGFSSNTGELFF
CDR3 DNA: TGCAGTGCTAGAGGGACAGGGTTTAGCAGTAACACCGGGGAGCTGTTTTTT

clone size: many
J gene: TRBJ2-1
D gene: -
V gene: TRBV20-1
CDR3 protein: CSASRRAEPYNEQFF
CDR3 DNA: TGCAGTGCTTCCCGGCGAGCGGAGCCCTACAATGAGCAGTTCTTC

clone size: many
J gene: TRBJ1-5
D gene: TRBD1
V gene: TRBV18
CDR3 protein: CASSHSRGRDQPQHF
CDR3 DNA: TGTGCCAGCTCACACTCCAGGGGGCGCGATCAGCCCCAGCATTTT

clone size: many
J gene: TRBJ2-3
D gene: -
V gene: TRBV11-2
CDR3 protein: CASSLDGPSDTSTDTQYF
CDR3 DNA: TGTGCCAGCAGCTTAGACGGGCCTAGCGATACTAGCACAGATACGCAGTATTTT

clone size: large
J gene: TRBJ2-3
D gene: TRBD2
V gene: TRBV5-4
CDR3 protein: CASSGSGVFTDTQYF
CDR3 DNA: TGTGCCAGCAGCGGGAGCGGGGTATTCACAGATACGCAGTATTTT

clone size: many
J gene: TRBJ1-2
D gene: -
V gene: TRBV5-1
CDR3 protein: CAPKGQTSNYGYTF
CDR3 DNA: TGCGCCCCCAAAGGACAGACCTCTAACTATGGCTACACCTTC

clone size: many
J gene: TRBJ2-7
D gene: TRBD2
V gene: TRBV12-3/TRBV12-4
CDR3 protein: CASSKLGGGVRVNEQYF
CDR3 DNA: TGTGCCAGCAGCAAACTGGGGGGGGGGGTTAGGGTGAACGAGCAGTACTTC

clone size: many
J gene: TRBJ2-3
D gene: -
V gene: TRBV6-1
CDR3 protein: CASSLSPAPVDTQYF
CDR3 DNA: TGTGCCAGCAGCCTTAGTCCTGCCCCCGTAGATACGCAGTATTTT

clone size: many
J gene: TRBJ1-2
D gene: TRBD1
V gene: TRBV28
CDR3 protein: CASSSGTGGGGYTF
CDR3 DNA: TGTGCCAGCAGTTCGGGGACAGGGGGCGGTGGCTACACCTTC

clone size: many
J gene: TRBJ1-2
D gene: TRBD1
V gene: TRBV2
CDR3 protein: CASSRDSPELNYGYTF
CDR3 DNA: TGTGCCAGCAGTCGGGACAGCCCGGAATTAAACTATGGCTACACCTTC

clone size: many
J gene: TRBJ2-7
D gene: TRBD1
V gene: TRBV28
CDR3 protein: CASGRQGAYEQYF
CDR3 DNA: TGTGCCAGCGGACGACAGGGGGCCTACGAGCAGTACTTC

clone size: -
J gene: TRBJ2-7
D gene: -
V gene: TRBV18
CDR3 protein: CASSPTGYEQYF
CDR3 DNA: TGTGCCAGCTCACCCACAGGGTACGAGCAGTACTTC

clone size: many
J gene: TRBJ2-1
D gene: -
V gene: TRBV18
CDR3 protein: CASSPPNNEQFF
CDR3 DNA: TGTGCCAGCTCACCGCCTAACAATGAGCAGTTCTTC

clone size: many
J gene: TRBJ2-2
D gene: -
V gene: TRBV6-1
CDR3 protein: CASTQWGLQLTNTGELFF
CDR3 DNA: TGTGCCAGCACCCAGTGGGGGCTGCAACTTACGAACACCGGGGAGCTGTTTTTT

clone size: many
J gene: TRBJ2-1
D gene: -
V gene: TRBV18
CDR3 protein: CASSPSAGLNEQFF
CDR3 DNA: TGTGCCAGCTCACCATCCGCAGGGTTGAATGAGCAGTTCTTC